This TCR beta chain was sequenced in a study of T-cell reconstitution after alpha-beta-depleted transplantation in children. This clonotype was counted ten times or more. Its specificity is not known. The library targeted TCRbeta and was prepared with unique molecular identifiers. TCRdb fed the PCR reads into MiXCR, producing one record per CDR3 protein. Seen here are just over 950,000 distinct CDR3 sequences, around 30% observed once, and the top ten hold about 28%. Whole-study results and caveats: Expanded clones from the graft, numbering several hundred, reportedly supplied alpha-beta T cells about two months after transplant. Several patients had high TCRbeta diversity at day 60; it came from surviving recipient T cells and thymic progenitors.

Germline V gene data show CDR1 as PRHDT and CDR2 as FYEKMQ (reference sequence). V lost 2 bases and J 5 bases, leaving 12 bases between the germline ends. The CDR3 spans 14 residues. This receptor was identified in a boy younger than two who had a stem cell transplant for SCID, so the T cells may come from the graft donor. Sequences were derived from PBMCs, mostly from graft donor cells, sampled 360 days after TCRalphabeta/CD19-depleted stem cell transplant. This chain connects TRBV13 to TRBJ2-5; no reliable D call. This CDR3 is CASSLRSGLETQYF. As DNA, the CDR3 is TGTGCCAGCAGCTTAAGATCCGGTCTGGAGACCCAGTACTTC.